This T cell receptor beta chain is from a study of T-cell reconstitution after alpha-beta-depleted transplantation in children. Study-wide results and caveats: After transplant, at about two months, alpha-beta T cells were reportedly derived from several hundred expanded graft clones. At one year after transplant, newly produced T cells mostly accounted for T-cell counts and diversity. Surviving recipient cells, namely T cells and thymic progenitors, were the source of high day-60 TCRbeta diversity in some patients.

This clonotype has just one count. As yet, its antigen is unknown. A read error may produce the germline difference seen at one junction end. Researchers prepared the TCRbeta library using unique molecular identifiers, the study reports. TCRdb reanalysed the PCR reads using MiXCR and keeps one entry per CDR3 protein. The data contain some 120,000 distinct CDR3 sequences, 10% of them singletons. The CDR3 spans 11 residues. Germline CDR1 reads SGHAT; CDR2 reads FQDESV (reference sequence). The genes are TRBV11-1 and TRBJ2-7; no clear D gene. The sample consisted of PBMCs, taken before TCRalphabeta/CD19-depleted stem cell transplant. The clonotype originates from a boy aged 2 to 10 with acute lymphoblastic leukemia, due to receive a stem cell transplant. CDR3 region: CAGSLHYEQYF. CDR3 nucleotides: TGTGCCGGCAGCTTACACTACGAGCAGTACTTC.